This TCR beta chain was sequenced for a study of blood T cells in healthy people across ages. A minimum of 7 million PBMCs was isolated per sample. Looked up from germline, CDR1 is SEHNR and CDR2 is FQNEAQ (reference sequence). The CDR3 spans 14 residues. V was cut by 3 bases and J by 6 bases, with 9 bases left in between. Primers used in a second PCR of roughly 6 to 12 cycles were a sample-barcoded 5' primer and a J-beta primer mix. Each cDNA molecule was tagged by a template-switch adaptor that had 12 random nucleotides. All samples gave at least 2.5 million CDR3-containing paired-end reads. One entry per CDR3 protein results from TCRdb running MiXCR on the 5' RACE reads. The table has 1.5 million to 2 million distinct CDR3 sequences, about 30% seen once.

The J gene is TRBJ1-6, the V gene TRBV7-9; D is unclear. This TCR came from a woman between 25 and 40 years old in good health. The sequenced sample was blood. The DNA of the CDR3 is TGTGCCAGCAGCTTTGGGTCGACTAATTCACCCCTCCACTTT. It translates to CASSFGSTNSPLHF.